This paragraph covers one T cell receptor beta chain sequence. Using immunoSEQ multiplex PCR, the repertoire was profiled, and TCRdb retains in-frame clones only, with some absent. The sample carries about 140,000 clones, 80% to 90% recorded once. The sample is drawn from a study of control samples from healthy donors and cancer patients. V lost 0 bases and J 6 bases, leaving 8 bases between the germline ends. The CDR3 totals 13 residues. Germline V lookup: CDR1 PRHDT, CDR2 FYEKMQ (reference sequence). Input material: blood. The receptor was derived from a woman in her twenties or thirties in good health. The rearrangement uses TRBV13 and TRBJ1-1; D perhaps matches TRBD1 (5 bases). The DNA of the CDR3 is TGTGCCAGCAGCTTAGGGCGGGGCGCTGAAGCTTTCTTT. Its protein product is CASSLGRGAEAFF. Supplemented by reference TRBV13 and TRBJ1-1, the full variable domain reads AAGVIQSPRHLIKEKRETATLKCYPIPRHDTVYWYQQGPGQDPQFLISFYEKMQSDKGSIPDRFSAQQFSDYHSELNMSSLELGDSALYFCASSLGRGAEAFFGQGTRLTVV.